The 20 T cell receptor beta chains below all came from one sample that was sequenced in a study of blood T cell repertoires in COVID-19. Clones were read by immunoSEQ multiplex PCR, and TCRdb kept only the in-frame ones, dropping some. The table includes 220,000 or so clones, roughly four fifths detected once. The sample was peripheral blood. These TCRs come from an older woman with acute or convalescent COVID-19.

The CDR3 protein is CASSLRTTGQHTEAFF. CDR3 DNA sequence: TGTGCCAGCAGTCTTCGGACAACAGGGCAACACACTGAAGCTTTCTTT. V usage is TRBV2 and J usage is TRBJ1-1; a possible D gene is TRBD1 (6 bases). The V and J ends lost 5 bases and 3 bases respectively, with 19 bases between them. This CDR3 is 16 amino acids long. Germline lookup yields CDR1 SNHLY and CDR2 FYNNEI.

CDR3 in DNA: TGTGCCAGCAGCGTTACCCCAGGGTTAGATACGCAGTATTTT. It yields the protein CASSVTPGLDTQYF. V is TRBV9 and J is TRBJ2-3, with a weak D call TRBD1 (5 bases). V was trimmed by 2 bases and J by 5 bases, leaving 12 bases between them. Germline V gene lookup returns CDR1 SGDLS and CDR2 YYNGEE. This CDR3 is built from 14 residues.

This clone has more than one count but fewer than ten. The chain employs TRBV5-1 and TRBJ1-1; a weak D match, TRBD1 (5 bases). CDR1 and CDR2 from the germline V gene are SGHRS and YFSETQ. This CDR3 has 13 amino acids. V was shortened by 1 base and J by 8 bases, with 12 bases between the two germline ends. The CDR3 protein is CASSLSRGPEAFF. The CDR3 DNA follows: TGCGCCAGCAGCTTGTCAAGGGGCCCCGAAGCTTTCTTT.

The chain recombines TRBV4-2 with TRBJ1-6; 7 bases agree with TRBD1. After removal of 5 bases from V and 6 bases from J, the junction contained 19 bases not matched to a gene. The CDR3 has 19 amino acids. Germline loops: CDR1 LGHNA, CDR2 YNFKEQ. CDR3 sequence: CASSLGIPGQTLSNSPLHF. As DNA, the CDR3 is TGTGCCAGCAGCTTGGGAATACCGGGACAGACACTTTCTAATTCACCCCTCCACTTT.

This chain joins TRBV19 and TRBJ2-7; D is undetermined. The CDR3 runs 13 residues. In germline, CDR1 is LNHDA, CDR2 SQIVND (reference sequence). V lost 3 bases to trimming and J lost 1 base, with 7 bases between them. CDR3: CASSIVGSYEQYF. The CDR3 nucleotides read TGTGCCAGTAGTATCGTCGGTTCCTACGAGCAGTACTTC.

V gene TRBV6-5 combines with J gene TRBJ2-1; TRBD2 might be the D (6 bases). The CDR3 extends over 14 amino acids. The V end lost 5 bases, the J end lost 8 bases, and 16 bases lay between the germline ends. Germline CDR1 reads MNHEY; CDR2 reads SVGAGI. DNA of the CDR3: TGTGCCAGCAGTCGACTCGTCAGGGAGGATGAGCAGTTCTTC. Translating it yields CASSRLVREDEQFF.

The rearrangement links TRBV5-5 to TRBJ2-1, with TRBD2 matching 11 bases. The V and J ends lost 3 bases and 9 bases, in that order; junction bases with no gene match: 8. The germline V gene has CDR1 SGHKS and CDR2 YYEKEE (reference sequence). There are 15 residues in the CDR3. CDR3 loop: CASSWDTSGGSEQFF. The CDR3, as DNA: TGTGCCAGCAGCTGGGACACTAGCGGGGGTAGTGAGCAGTTCTTC.

This clone was seen a single time. This rearrangement joins TRBV13 to TRBJ1-6, with D uncertain. Deletions cut 0 bases from V and 0 bases from J, with 6 bases between. CDR1 and CDR2 from the germline V gene are PRHDT and FYEKMQ (reference sequence). The CDR3 spans 16 residues. CDR3 protein: CASSLGGSSYNSPLHF. The CDR3 nucleotides read TGTGCCAGCAGCTTAGGAGGGAGCTCCTATAATTCACCCCTCCACTTT.

The chain has TRBV6-2 or TRBV6-3 and TRBJ1-1; 10 bases map to TRBD1. J gave up 5 bases and V 5 bases, and 11 bases lay outside the gene matches. CDR3 length: 16 residues. Germline-derived CDR1 and CDR2 are MNHEY and SVGEGT. CDR3 DNA sequence: TGTGCCAGCAGTATAAGAGACAGGGGGCGAAGGACTGAAGCTTTCTTT. Translated, it gives CASSIRDRGRRTEAFF.

The chain recombines TRBV2 with TRBJ2-5; 7 nucleotides line up with TRBD2. The CDR3 covers 13 residues. Germline assignment: CDR1 SNHLY and CDR2 FYNNEI. V lost 5 bases to trimming and J lost 3 bases; unmatched junction nucleotides: 3. The CDR3 bases are TGTGCCAGCAGTCCGAGCGGGGAAGAGACCCAGTACTTC. This gives the protein CASSPSGEETQYF.

This clone was found once. The chain recombines TRBV19 with TRBJ1-5; tentative D call: TRBD1 (6 bases). V lost 5 bases and J 8 bases, leaving 13 bases between the germline ends. The CDR3 has 13 residues. Germline lookup yields CDR1 LNHDA and CDR2 SQIVND (reference sequence). CDR3 in amino acids: CASSRGRGEPQHF. CDR3 DNA sequence: TGTGCCAGTAGTCGCGGCAGGGGTGAGCCCCAGCATTTT.

The chain joins TRBV5-5 to TRBJ1-2; possibly TRBD1 for D (5 bases). Germline CDR1 and CDR2: SGHKS and YYEKEE (reference sequence). Trimming pared 0 bases from V and 3 bases from J, leaving 9 bases between. The CDR3 consists of 14 residues. CDR3 sequence (DNA): TGTGCCAGCAGCTTGGCTCCCAGGGACTATGGCTACACCTTC. Translating gives CASSLAPRDYGYTF.

This clone was counted only a few times. This chain connects TRBV7-8 to TRBJ2-7, with 10 bases aligning to TRBD1. V lost 3 bases and J lost 3; bases outside the gene matches: 5. The CDR3 contains 15 residues. The germline CDR1 and CDR2 sequences are SGHVS and FQNEAQ. The CDR3 protein is CASSFRDRGFYEQYF. In nucleotides, the CDR3 is TGTGCCAGCAGCTTTCGGGACAGGGGTTTCTACGAGCAGTACTTC.

The chain is built from TRBV5-4 and TRBJ2-2, with D perhaps matching TRBD2 (6 bases). CDR3 size: 15 residues. V lost 2 bases to trimming and J lost 1 base, with 9 bases between them. Germline V gene sequence: CDR1 SGHNT, CDR2 YYREEE (reference sequence). The CDR3 is CASSFAGLNTGELFF. The CDR3 DNA sequence: TGTGCCAGCAGCTTCGCGGGGTTGAACACCGGGGAGCTGTTTTTT.

V and J are TRBV7-8 and TRBJ1-1, with D tentatively TRBD1 (5 bases). Germline-derived CDR1 and CDR2 are SGHVS and FQNEAQ. Trimming shortened V by 0 bases and J by 3 bases, and 8 bases separated the two germline ends. The CDR3 consists of 14 residues. The chain's CDR3 is CASSLARGDTEAFF. In DNA, the CDR3 is TGTGCCAGCAGCTTAGCGCGGGGGGACACTGAAGCTTTCTTT. The whole variable domain, remainder taken from reference TRBV7-8 and TRBJ1-1, is GAGVSQSPRYKVAKRGQDVALRCDPISGHVSLFWYQQALGQGPEFLTYFQNEAQLDKSGLPSDRFFAERPEGSVSTLKIQRTQQEDSAVYLCASSLARGDTEAFFGQGTRLTVV.

The gene calls are TRBV24-1 and TRBJ2-1, with 9 bases identical to TRBD2. V was clipped by 4 bases and J by 5 bases; unmatched bases: 8. The CDR3 is 16 residues long. Looked up from germline, CDR1 is KGHDR and CDR2 is SFDVKD. The CDR3 reads CATSDPNSGGNNEQFF. CDR3 DNA sequence: TGTGCCACCAGTGACCCTAATAGCGGGGGCAACAATGAGCAGTTCTTC.

The rearrangement links TRBV11-2 to TRBJ2-2, with a tentative D call TRBD1 (6 bases). V lost 1 base to trimming and J lost 3 bases, with 12 bases between them. Germline V gene lookup returns CDR1 SGHAT and CDR2 FQNNGV. The CDR3 spans 16 residues. CDR3 amino acids: CASSLGVRTDTGELFF. The DNA for the CDR3 is TGTGCCAGCAGCTTAGGAGTTCGGACAGACACCGGGGAGCTGTTTTTT. The whole variable domain, filled in from reference TRBV11-2 and TRBJ2-2, reads EAGVAQSPRYKIIEKRQSVAFWCNPISGHATLYWYQQILGQGPKLLIQFQNNGVVDDSQLPKDRFSAERLKGVDSTLKIQPAKLEDSAVYLCASSLGVRTDTGELFFGEGSRLTVL.

The V call is TRBV5-4, the J call TRBJ1-2, with D possibly being TRBD1 (6 bases). The CDR3 has 13 residues. Trimming pared 5 bases from V and 6 bases from J, leaving 14 bases between. Germline-derived CDR1 and CDR2 are SGHNT and YYREEE (reference sequence). The CDR3 sequence is CASRPQGRDGYTF. The CDR3 nucleotides read TGTGCCAGCAGACCTCAGGGGAGGGATGGCTACACCTTC.

The chain is built from TRBV3-1 (or the pseudogene TRBV3-2) and TRBJ1-1; D gene unclear. The CDR3 has 18 residues. V shed 2 bases and J shed 1 base, with 20 bases lying between them. The germline V gene encodes CDR1 LGHDT and CDR2 YNNKEL (reference sequence). The CDR3 nucleotides are TGTGCCAGCAGCCAACGATCCGGGTTGTCCTTCAAGAACACTGAAGCTTTCTTT. Translating gives CASSQRSGLSFKNTEAFF.

CDR3 region: CAWSEGDSPLHF. CDR3 nucleotides: TGTGCCTGGAGTGAAGGAGATTCACCCCTCCACTTT. The gene calls are TRBV30 and TRBJ1-6; D is unresolved. The germline V gene has CDR1 GTSNPN and CDR2 SVGIG (reference sequence). The CDR3 is 12 residues long. Trimming cost V 1 base and J 8 bases, with 6 bases left between them. The variable domain in full, with the rest retrieved from reference TRBV30 and TRBJ1-6, is SQTIHQWPATLVQPVGSPLSLECTVEGTSNPNLYWYRQAAGRGLQLLFYSVGIGQISSEVPQNLSASRPQDRQFILSSKKLLLSDSGFYLCAWSEGDSPLHFGNGTRLTVT.